The clone carrying this T cell receptor (beta chain) was seen a single time. The CDR3 extends over 11 amino acids. V lost 6 bases to trimming and J lost 1 base, with 6 bases between them. Germline V gene lookup returns CDR1 SQVTM and CDR2 ANQGSEA. The sample originates from a study of blood T cell repertoires in COVID-19. Repertoires were generated with immunoSEQ multiplex PCR, while TCRdb's copy carries only in-frame clones and drops some. The sample records some 260,000 clones, approximately 80% being singletons. Sequencing input: peripheral blood. This chain links TRBV29-1 with TRBJ1-1; D is unclear. The receptor was isolated from a woman in her thirties or forties with active or convalescent COVID-19. The CDR3 DNA follows: TGCAGCGTCAACGGGAACACTGAAGCTTTCTTT. It is translated as CSVNGNTEAFF.